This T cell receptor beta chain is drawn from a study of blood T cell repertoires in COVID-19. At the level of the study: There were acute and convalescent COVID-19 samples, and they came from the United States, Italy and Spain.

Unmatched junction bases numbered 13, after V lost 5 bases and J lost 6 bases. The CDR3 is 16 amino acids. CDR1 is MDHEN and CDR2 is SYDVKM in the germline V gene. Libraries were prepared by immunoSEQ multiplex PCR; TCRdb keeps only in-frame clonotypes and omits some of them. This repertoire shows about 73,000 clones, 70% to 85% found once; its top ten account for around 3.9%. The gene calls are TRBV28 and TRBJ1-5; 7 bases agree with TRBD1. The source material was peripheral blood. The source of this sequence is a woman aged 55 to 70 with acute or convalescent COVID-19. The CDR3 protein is CASSPKTGIRSQPQHF. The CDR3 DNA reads TGTGCCAGCAGTCCCAAGACAGGGATTCGTTCTCAGCCCCAGCATTTT.